The 24 T cell receptor beta chains given below trace back to one sample, sequenced in a study of post-analysis software for immune sequencing data. Researchers reported that TCR beta cDNA libraries carried unique molecular identifiers. Via MiXCR, TCRdb re-called the PCR reads, giving one row per CDR3 protein. The sample contains 600,000 to 700,000 distinct CDR3 sequences, roughly three fifths of which appear only once. Study-wide points: The study found TRBV5-6, TRBV5-1 and TRBV20-1 among five or six TRBV segments more frequent in patients than controls.

These TCRs are of unknown antigen specificity. The sample taken for sequencing was blood. The receptors derive from a girl aged 2 to 10 with multiple sclerosis.

This clonotype is a singleton in its sample. It is likely a read error, because the conserved phenylalanine at the end of the CDR3 is missing. V usage is TRBV9 and J usage is TRBJ2-1, with D perhaps matching TRBD1 or TRBD2 (5 bases each). Looked up from germline, CDR1 is SGDLS and CDR2 is YYNGEE. The length of the CDR3 is 15 residues. The germline V and J ends were trimmed by 3 bases and 6 bases, with 16 bases remaining between them. In nucleotides, the CDR3 is TGTGCCAGCAGCGGTCGCTTCCGGGGCCCCAATGAGCAGTTCGTC. Amino acids: CASSGRFRGPNEQFV.

The sample holds one count of this clonotype. The junction departs from germline at one end; a sequencing error may be responsible. The chain joins TRBV3-1 to TRBJ2-3, with TRBD2 matching over 8 bases. Per germline, CDR1 LGHDT and CDR2 YNNKEL (reference sequence). The CDR3 consists of 16 residues. This CDR3 reads CAGSRSGGHNTDTQYF. The CDR3 DNA is TGTGCCGGCAGCCGGAGCGGGGGCCACAACACAGATACGCAGTATTTT.

The chain combines TRBV5-6 with TRBJ2-5; TRBD1 might be the D (6 bases). Germline values: CDR1 SGHDT, CDR2 YYEEEE. Trimming removed 1 base at V and 11 bases at J, with 18 bases between. The CDR3 loop spans 14 amino acids. CDR3 sequence reads: CASSLHGGAWEQYF. CDR3 nucleotides: TGTGCCAGCAGCTTGCATGGGGGCGCGTGGGAGCAGTACTTC.

The rearrangement joins TRBV7-3 to TRBJ2-4, with TRBD1 as a possible D gene (5 bases). The V gene's germline CDR1 is SGHTA and CDR2 FQGTGA. The V and J ends lost 5 bases and 13 bases respectively, with 18 bases between them. The length of the CDR3 is 13 residues. The CDR3 spells CASSDTQGYEQYF. In nucleotides, the CDR3 is TGTGCCAGCAGCGATACGCAGGGTTATGAGCAGTACTTC. Drawing the rest from reference TRBV7-3 and TRBJ2-4, the complete variable domain is GAGVSQTPSNKVTEKGKYVELRCDPISGHTALYWYRQSLGQGPEFLIYFQGTGAADDSGLPNDRFFAVRPEGSVSTLKIQRTERGDSAVYLCASSDTQGYEQYFGAGTRLSVL.

V and J are TRBV14 and TRBJ1-1, with D unresolved. The ends were cut back, 2 bases at V and 3 bases at J, with 4 bases in the middle. This CDR3 is built from 12 residues. Germline V gene sequence: CDR1 SGHDN, CDR2 FVKESK. CDR3 region: CASSQKYTEAFF. The CDR3 coding sequence is TGTGCCAGCAGCCAAAAGTACACTGAAGCTTTCTTT.

The V call is TRBV5-1, the J call TRBJ2-3; D is perhaps TRBD1 or TRBD2 (5 bases each). The CDR3 totals 15 residues. Germline assignment: CDR1 SGHRS and CDR2 YFSETQ. Trimming removed 4 bases from V and 4 bases from J, with 16 bases in between. The CDR3 nucleotides are TGCGCCAGCAGCCACTCATCCAGGGACGCAGATACGCAGTATTTT. It translates to CASSHSSRDADTQYF.

This clonotype was observed a handful of times. The rearrangement joins TRBV29-1 to TRBJ1-2; no clear D. Germline V CDR1 and CDR2: SQVTM, ANQGSEA. The CDR3 loop spans 12 amino acids. Trimming pared 0 bases from V and 1 base from J, leaving 3 bases between. The CDR3: CSVEDGNYGYTF. As DNA, the CDR3 is TGCAGCGTTGAAGACGGTAACTATGGCTACACCTTC.

This clonotype was seen more than once but under ten times. The chain couples TRBV7-9 to TRBJ2-3; D is uncertain. Germline V CDR1 and CDR2: SEHNR, FQNEAQ (reference sequence). With 8 bases removed from V and 6 bases from J, the gap between germline ends came to 0 bases. This CDR3 contains 8 residues. This chain's CDR3 is CASDTQYF. CDR3 coding DNA: TGTGCCAGCGATACGCAGTATTTT.

CDR3 protein: CASSFSLRESLAALGNQPQHF. The CDR3 region has the DNA TGTGCCAGCAGTTTTTCTCTCAGGGAAAGCCTGGCTGCCCTGGGCAATCAGCCCCAGCATTTT. The genes are TRBV6-2 or TRBV6-3 and TRBJ1-5; D possibly corresponds to TRBD1 (5 bases). Germline V gives CDR1 MNHEY, CDR2 SVGEGT. This CDR3 contains 21 residues. Trimming removed 4 bases from V and 2 bases from J, with 30 bases in between.

This chain links TRBV20-1 with TRBJ2-5; 9 bases align to TRBD2. Looked up from germline, CDR1 is DFQATT and CDR2 is SNEGSKA (reference sequence). There are 14 residues in the CDR3. The V segment lost 6 bases and the J segment 4 bases; nucleotides outside the gene matches: 9. This CDR3 is CSAGGASGIETQYF. Written as DNA, the CDR3 is TGCAGTGCGGGCGGGGCTAGCGGGATAGAGACCCAGTACTTC.

J is TRBJ1-5 and V is TRBV6-5; D is perhaps TRBD1 (6 bases). The CDR3 runs 18 residues. V lost 1 base, J lost 3 bases, and 19 bases lay in between. The germline V gene encodes CDR1 MNHEY and CDR2 SVGAGI. Written as DNA, the CDR3 is TGTGCCAGCAGTTACTACAGGGATTACGTTGACAACAATCAGCCCCAGCATTTT. Translation: CASSYYRDYVDNNQPQHF.

The chain combines TRBV12-3 or TRBV12-4 with TRBJ2-1, with D possibly being TRBD2 (6 bases). The CDR3 spans 17 residues. The V end was cut by 5 bases, the J end by 9 bases, with 26 bases between. The CDR3 is CASSTRLGAAGRGEQFF. In nucleotides, the CDR3 is TGTGCCAGCAGTACCCGACTCGGAGCGGCGGGGCGCGGTGAGCAGTTCTTC.

The CDR3 is CSARGVRVGDTQYF. CDR3 DNA: TGCAGTGCTAGAGGGGTCAGGGTGGGCGATACGCAGTATTTT. The V gene is TRBV20-1, the J gene TRBJ2-3; TRBD1 might be the D (5 bases). Germline lookup yields CDR1 DFQATT and CDR2 SNEGSKA (reference sequence). The V end was cut by 1 base, the J end by 6 bases, with 14 bases between. This CDR3 contains 14 residues.

About this clonotype itself: At one boundary the junction diverges from the germline segment, which might be a read error. The chain combines TRBV7-9 with TRBJ2-2, with D perhaps matching TRBD1 (6 bases). This CDR3 comprises 16 residues. Germline CDR1 is SEHNR and CDR2 is FQNEAQ (reference sequence). The CDR3 sequence: CASSLAWTENTEELFF. The CDR3 DNA reads TGTGCCAGCAGCTTAGCGTGGACAGAGAACACCGAGGAGCTGTTTTTT.

V gene TRBV10-3 combines with J gene TRBJ2-7; tentative D call: TRBD1 (6 bases). The CDR3 consists of 13 residues. Trimming took 2 bases from V and 3 from J, leaving 8 bases between them. Germline assignment: CDR1 ENHRY and CDR2 SYGVKD. The CDR3 region is CAISEGQFYEQYF. CDR3 coding DNA: TGTGCCATCAGTGAGGGACAGTTCTACGAGCAGTACTTC.

The V and J genes are TRBV20-1 and TRBJ2-7; TRBD2 is a possible D gene (5 bases). This CDR3 is 15 amino acids long. Trimming shortened V by 0 bases and J by 2 bases, and 14 bases separated the two germline ends. Germline CDR1 DFQATT, CDR2 SNEGSKA (reference sequence). The CDR3 DNA reads TGCAGTGCTAGAGATAGTCGGGGAATCCCCTACGAGCAGTACTTC. It translates to CSARDSRGIPYEQYF.

CDR3 coding DNA: TGCAGTGCTAGAGGTGGGACAGGGGGCTTCAATGAGCAGTTCTTC. The encoded protein is CSARGGTGGFNEQFF. The rearrangement joins TRBV20-1 to TRBJ2-1, with TRBD1 matching 12 bases. CDR1 DFQATT and CDR2 SNEGSKA come from the germline V gene (reference sequence). Unmatched junction bases numbered 4, after V lost 1 base and J lost 6 bases. The CDR3 loop spans 15 amino acids.

The CDR3 spells CASSQVFREQYF. The CDR3, as DNA: TGTGCCAGCAGCCAAGTCTTTAGGGAGCAGTACTTC. The chain couples TRBV3-1 to TRBJ2-7; the D is unclear. The CDR3 runs to 12 residues. Trimming removed 1 base from V and 7 bases from J, with 8 bases in between. The germline CDR1 and CDR2 sequences are LGHDT and YNNKEL (reference sequence).

V usage is TRBV11-2 and J usage is TRBJ2-3, with D possibly matching TRBD2 (5 bases). Deletions cut 1 base from V and 3 bases from J, with 11 bases between. Per germline, CDR1 SGHAT and CDR2 FQNNGV. CDR3 length equals 15 residues. CDR3 nucleotide sequence: TGTGCCAGCAGCTTAGGGGAGTCAAGGACAGATACGCAGTATTTT. Translating it yields CASSLGESRTDTQYF.

The DNA of the CDR3 is TGTGCCAGTATTCCGGGACAGGGGGTTCACAATGAGCAGTTCTTC. Its protein is CASIPGQGVHNEQFF. The rearrangement uses TRBV19 and TRBJ2-1; TRBD1 matches at 11 bases. Unmatched junction bases numbered 7, after V lost 7 bases and J lost 5 bases. The CDR3 is 15 amino acids. The germline V gene encodes CDR1 LNHDA and CDR2 SQIVND (reference sequence).

V gene TRBV6-6 combines with J gene TRBJ1-5; TRBD1 agrees at 12 bases. The V segment lost 0 bases and the J segment 5 bases; nucleotides outside the gene matches: 2. CDR1 is MNHNY and CDR2 is SVGAGI in the germline V gene (reference sequence). CDR3 size: 16 residues. CDR3 nucleotide sequence: TGTGCCAGCAGTTACTCCCGGGACAGGGGGCATCAGCCCCAGCATTTT. As protein: CASSYSRDRGHQPQHF.

The V call is TRBV3-1, the J call TRBJ1-1; tentative D call: TRBD1 (5 bases). This CDR3 is 13 amino acids long. Germline CDR1 LGHDT, CDR2 YNNKEL (reference sequence). Between the trimmed V and J ends, which lost 0 bases and 5 bases, there was a span of 7 bases. The DNA of the CDR3 is TGTGCCAGCAGCCAAGATGGGGGGACTGAAGCTTTCTTT. Amino acid sequence: CASSQDGGTEAFF.

This clonotype came up a few times. This chain uses TRBV5-6 with TRBJ2-1; the match to TRBD2 covers 7 bases. The CDR3 length is 16 residues. Losses at the gene ends were 3 bases for V and 5 bases for J; bases not matched to a gene: 11. CDR1 is SGHDT, CDR2 YYEEEE, per germline. CDR3 sequence reads: CASSSHLSSGNNEQFF. Here the CDR3 DNA reads TGTGCCAGCAGCTCCCACCTATCTAGCGGCAACAATGAGCAGTTCTTC.

The chain couples TRBV20-1 to TRBJ2-3, with D perhaps matching TRBD2 (6 bases). V was shortened by 4 bases and J by 6 bases, with 17 bases between the two germline ends. The germline gives CDR1 DFQATT, CDR2 SNEGSKA (reference sequence). CDR3 size: 14 residues. CDR3 sequence reads: CSATPAGQRDTQYF. As DNA, the CDR3 is TGCAGTGCTACCCCGGCGGGGCAGCGGGATACGCAGTATTTT.